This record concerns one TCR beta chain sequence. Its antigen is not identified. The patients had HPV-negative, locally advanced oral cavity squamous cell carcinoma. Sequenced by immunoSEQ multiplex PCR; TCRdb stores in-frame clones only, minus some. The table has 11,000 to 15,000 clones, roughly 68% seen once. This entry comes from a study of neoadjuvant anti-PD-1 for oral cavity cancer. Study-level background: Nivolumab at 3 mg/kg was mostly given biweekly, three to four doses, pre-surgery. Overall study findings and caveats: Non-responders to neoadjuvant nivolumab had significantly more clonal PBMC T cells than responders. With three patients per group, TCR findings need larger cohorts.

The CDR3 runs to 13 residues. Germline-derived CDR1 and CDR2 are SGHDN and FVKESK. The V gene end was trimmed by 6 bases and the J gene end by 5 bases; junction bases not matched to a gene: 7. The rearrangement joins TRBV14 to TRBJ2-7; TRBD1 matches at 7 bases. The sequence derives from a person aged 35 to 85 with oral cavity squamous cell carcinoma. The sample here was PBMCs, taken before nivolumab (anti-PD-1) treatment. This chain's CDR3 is CASRKTGNHEQYF. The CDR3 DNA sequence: TGTGCCAGCAGAAAGACAGGGAACCACGAGCAGTACTTC.